This passage covers 27 T cell receptor beta chains from one sample sequenced in a study of cytomegalovirus exposure and HLA in healthy donors. The study ran its PCR with 60 Vbeta and 13 Jbeta primers. Produced via immunoSEQ multiplex PCR; TCRdb's table is partial and in-frame only. The profile shows 150,000 to 200,000 clones, around 73% of them singletons. What was sequenced was PBMCs. All receptors derive from a male donor in good health and CMV-seronegative.

There are a few counts of this clone. The V and J genes are TRBV7-9 and TRBJ2-5; 12 bases are shared with TRBD1. Losses at the gene ends were 5 bases for V and 5 bases for J; bases not matched to a gene: 9. This CDR3 region has 16 residues. The germline CDR1 and CDR2 sequences are SEHNR and FQNEAQ (reference sequence). CDR3: CASSDTGTGGFETQYF. In nucleotides, the CDR3 is TGTGCCAGCAGCGATACCGGGACAGGGGGCTTCGAGACCCAGTACTTC.

The rearrangement uses TRBV6-4 and TRBJ2-3; TRBD1 might be the D (5 bases). V shed 2 bases and J shed 2 bases, with 11 bases lying between them. This CDR3 has 15 residues. Germline loops: CDR1 MRHNA, CDR2 SNTAGT. The CDR3 region is CASSDRGRNTDTQYF. DNA for the CDR3: TGTGCCAGCAGTGACAGGGGTCGGAACACAGATACGCAGTATTTT.

The chain carries TRBV28 and TRBJ1-2; D gene uncertain. The CDR3 consists of 15 residues. Trimming stripped 3 bases from V and 8 bases from J, with 19 bases between. The germline gives CDR1 MDHEN, CDR2 SYDVKM. For the CDR3, the DNA is TGTGCCAGCAGTTTGTTCGGACCAAAAGAGGGAGGCTACACCTTC. It specifies CASSLFGPKEGGYTF.

As concerns this clone: Other DNA sequences in the sample encode the same CDR3. The chain links TRBV7-9 to TRBJ2-3, with D unresolved. The germline V and J ends were trimmed by 5 bases and 2 bases, with 5 bases remaining between them. This CDR3 region has 12 residues. Germline CDR1 and CDR2: SEHNR and FQNEAQ (reference sequence). The CDR3 loop reads CASSPSTDTQYF. The CDR3 DNA is TGTGCCAGCAGCCCTTCCACAGATACGCAGTATTTT.

This clone came up a few times. A junction end diverges from the germline sequence, so it may reflect a read error. J is TRBJ1-5 and V is TRBV7-9; D is undetermined. Per the germline V gene, CDR1 is SEHNR and CDR2 is FQNEAQ (reference sequence). The CDR3 length is 15 residues. The CDR3 DNA sequence: TGTTCCAGCAGCTTAGAAGGCGGTAGCAATCAGCCCCAGCATTTT. Its translation: CSSSLEGGSNQPQHF. Together with reference TRBV7-9 and TRBJ1-5, the CDR3 gives the full variable domain: DTGVSQNPRHKITKRGQNVTFRCDPISEHNRLYWYRQTLGQGPEFLTYFQNEAQLEKSRLLSDRFSAERPKGSFSTLEIQRTEQGDSAMYLCSSSLEGGSNQPQHFGDGTRLSIL.

This sequence joins TRBV20-1 and TRBJ2-3; D unclear. From germline, CDR1 is DFQATT and CDR2 SNEGSKA (reference sequence). The CDR3 sequence is 11 residues long. V dropped 6 bases and J dropped 6 bases, with 10 bases sitting between them. The CDR3 sequence: CSANRVDTQYF. The CDR3 DNA is TGCAGTGCAAACCGGGTGGATACGCAGTATTTT.

The rearrangement links TRBV27 to TRBJ2-3; perhaps TRBD2 as D (6 bases). The CDR3 has 15 amino acids. V was pared by 4 bases and J by 3 bases, with 14 bases between. The germline gives CDR1 MNHEY, CDR2 SMNVEV (reference sequence). CDR3 loop: CASSSIRETTDTQYF. The CDR3 bases are TGTGCCAGCAGTTCTATCCGGGAGACAACAGATACGCAGTATTTT.

CDR3: CASSMTSGSFYEQYF. In DNA form, the CDR3 reads TGTGCCAGTAGTATGACTAGCGGGAGTTTCTACGAGCAGTACTTC. The rearrangement joins TRBV19 to TRBJ2-7, with TRBD2 identical over 12 bases. The germline CDR1 and CDR2 sequences are LNHDA and SQIVND (reference sequence). The V and J ends lost 3 bases and 3 bases, in that order; junction bases with no gene match: 3. The CDR3 loop spans 15 amino acids.

The CDR3 sequence: CSGPGGVGAEAFF. DNA for the CDR3: TGCAGCGGCCCCGGGGGGGTAGGTGCTGAAGCTTTCTTT. The rearrangement joins TRBV29-1 to TRBJ1-1; a weak D match, TRBD1 (5 bases). The CDR3 contains 13 residues. Germline V gene lookup returns CDR1 SQVTM and CDR2 ANQGSEA. V shed 7 bases and J shed 6 bases, with 18 bases lying between them.

In this sample, this clone turned up a few times. The J gene is TRBJ2-1, the V gene TRBV12-2; TRBD2, the table's D call, was not compared with the DNA. TRBV12-2 is a recognized pseudogene. CDR3 length equals 20 residues. DNA for the CDR3: TGTGCAAGTCGCTTTAGGGGGACTAGCGGGAGAATTAGCTCCTACAATGAGCAGTTCTTC. It codes for CASRFRGTSGRISSYNEQFF.

The chain links TRBV29-1 to TRBJ2-2; 8 bases are a match to TRBD1. The V gene end was trimmed by 8 bases and the J gene end by 4 bases; junction bases not matched to a gene: 3. This CDR3 contains 12 residues. Germline V CDR1 and CDR2: SQVTM, ANQGSEA. The CDR3: CSTDRGTGELFF. The CDR3 nucleotides read TGCAGCACCGACAGGGGCACCGGGGAGCTGTTTTTT.

Of note for this clone: A read error may be the cause here, since a much bigger clone is one base away. The V gene is TRBV7-2, the J gene TRBJ1-1; possible D gene TRBD1, 5 bases. Trimming stripped 5 bases from V and 0 bases from J, with 7 bases between. CDR1 is SGHTA and CDR2 is FQGNSA in the germline V gene. This CDR3 region has 13 residues. CDR3: CASSMTVNTEAFF. Written as DNA, the CDR3 is TGTGCCAGCAGCATGACAGTGAACACTGAAGCTTTCTTT.

The genes are TRBV10-3 and TRBJ2-7, with 9 bases fitting TRBD1. The CDR3 loop spans 14 amino acids. With V trimmed by 3 bases and J by 3 bases, 3 bases remained unmatched. CDR1 ENHRY and CDR2 SYGVKD come from the germline V gene. This chain's CDR3 is CAISDSGQGYEQYF. In nucleotides, the CDR3 is TGTGCCATCAGTGATTCGGGACAGGGCTACGAGCAGTACTTC.

The chain has TRBV10-3 and TRBJ2-5; the match to TRBD2 covers 8 bases. The V and J ends lost 3 bases and 0 bases, in that order; junction bases with no gene match: 9. The V gene's germline CDR1 is ENHRY and CDR2 SYGVKD. The CDR3 has 17 amino acids. CDR3 coding DNA: TGTGCCATCAGTGAACGATTTTTAGCGGGGAACCAAGAGACCCAGTACTTC. Residues: CAISERFLAGNQETQYF.

The chain is built from TRBV7-9 and TRBJ1-6; D is uncertain. Germline V gene lookup returns CDR1 SEHNR and CDR2 FQNEAQ (reference sequence). V lost 2 bases, J lost 2 bases, and 13 bases lay in between. The CDR3 loop spans 17 amino acids. CDR3 in DNA: TGTGCCAGCAGCTTATATTCCGGAGCGGCCTATAATTCACCCCTCCACTTT. This gives the protein CASSLYSGAAYNSPLHF.

CDR3 DNA sequence: TGTGCCAGCGGTCCGGGACAGGGTGGTCAGCCCCAGCATTTT. Amino acid sequence: CASGPGQGGQPQHF. The chain carries TRBV2 and TRBJ1-5, with 9 bases fitting TRBD1. The germline CDR1 and CDR2 sequences are SNHLY and FYNNEI. The trim removed 8 bases at V and 6 bases at J, leaving 8 bases unmatched. The length of the CDR3 is 14 residues. The complete variable domain, with remaining parts taken from reference TRBV2 and TRBJ1-5, reads EPEVTQTPSHQVTQMGQEVILRCVPISNHLYFYWYRQILGQKVEFLVSFYNNEISEKSEIFDDQFSVERPDGSNFTLKIRSTKLEDSAMYFCASGPGQGGQPQHFGDGTRLSIL.

This chain links TRBV28 with TRBJ2-7; possibly TRBD2 for D (5 bases). In germline, CDR1 is MDHEN, CDR2 SYDVKM. This CDR3 is built from 12 residues. Trimming pared 8 bases from V and 5 bases from J, leaving 13 bases between. This CDR3 is CASEGKADEQYF. CDR3 in DNA: TGTGCCAGCGAAGGGAAAGCGGACGAGCAGTACTTC.

In nucleotides, the CDR3 is TGTGCCAGCAGTTACTCGAGGCCAGACTACGAGCAGTACTTC. It encodes CASSYSRPDYEQYF. This chain joins TRBV6-5 and TRBJ2-7; D is ambiguous. The CDR3 runs 14 residues. CDR1 and CDR2 from the germline V gene are MNHEY and SVGAGI. The V end was cut by 0 bases, the J end by 3 bases, with 9 bases between.

In this sample, this clone turned up a few times. The V gene is TRBV6-6, the J gene TRBJ2-1; 7 nucleotides agree with TRBD1. The CDR3 runs to 14 residues. V shed 5 bases, J shed 3 bases, and the junction held 4 bases outside the gene matches. Germline V lookup: CDR1 MNHNY, CDR2 SVGAGI (reference sequence). CDR3 nucleotides: TGTGCCAGCAGTACAGGGGTGAGCTACAATGAGCAGTTCTTC. Translated: CASSTGVSYNEQFF.

The chain recombines TRBV11-2 with TRBJ2-7, with 11 bases aligning to TRBD1. Germline V gene lookup returns CDR1 SGHAT and CDR2 FQNNGV. The ends lost 5 bases at V and 2 bases at J; junction bases unmatched: 8. The CDR3 loop spans 16 amino acids. The CDR3 nucleotides are TGTGCCAGCAGCGGAGACCGGACAGGGGGCACCTACGAGCAGTACTTC. As protein: CASSGDRTGGTYEQYF.

This clone was seen only a few times. The V call is TRBV27, the J call TRBJ2-5; TRBD1 is a possible D gene (6 bases). The ends were cut back, 6 bases at V and 7 bases at J, with 15 bases in the middle. The germline CDR1 and CDR2 sequences are MNHEY and SMNVEV (reference sequence). The CDR3 spans 13 residues. CDR3 sequence (DNA): TGTGCCAGCAGCACAGGGTCCAGGGGGACCCAGTACTTC. It encodes CASSTGSRGTQYF.

The chain couples TRBV7-9 to TRBJ2-5, with D maybe TRBD1 (6 bases). With 5 bases removed from V and 4 bases from J, the gap between germline ends came to 11 bases. The CDR3 has 13 amino acids. Germline CDR1 reads SEHNR; CDR2 reads FQNEAQ (reference sequence). CDR3 DNA sequence: TGTGCCAGCAGCCTTAGAGGGGGAGAGACCCAGTACTTC. Its translation is CASSLRGGETQYF.

This clone has only a few counts. V is TRBV5-4 and J is TRBJ2-2, with a tentative D call TRBD1 (6 bases). The CDR3 consists of 15 residues. Per the germline V gene, CDR1 is SGHNT and CDR2 is YYREEE (reference sequence). Trimming removed 4 bases at V and 1 base at J, with 11 bases between. CDR3: CASSVQGRNTGELFF. The CDR3 DNA is TGTGCCAGCAGCGTACAGGGACGGAACACCGGGGAGCTGTTTTTT.

A remark on this clone: Other DNA sequences in the sample encode the same CDR3. The chain employs TRBV18 and TRBJ2-7; 7 positions agree with TRBD2. CDR1 and CDR2 (germline): KGHSH, LQKENI. The V and J ends lost 6 bases and 0 bases, in that order; junction bases with no gene match: 5. The CDR3 runs to 14 residues. CDR3 protein: CASSPGGSSYEQYF. CDR3 bases: TGTGCCAGCTCCCCGGGAGGTAGCTCCTACGAGCAGTACTTC.

The V and J genes are TRBV28 and TRBJ1-1; the D gene is possibly TRBD1 (5 bases). The CDR3 consists of 14 residues. Per germline, CDR1 MDHEN and CDR2 SYDVKM. Deletions cut 6 bases from V and 0 bases from J, with 11 bases between. CDR3 loop: CASSRQRVNTEAFF. The CDR3 DNA is TGTGCCAGCAGCCGACAGCGGGTGAACACTGAAGCTTTCTTT.

V is TRBV29-1 and J is TRBJ1-2; maybe TRBD1 (5 bases). V was pared by 8 bases and J by 4 bases, with 11 bases between. The CDR3 loop spans 11 amino acids. Germline V gives CDR1 SQVTM, CDR2 ANQGSEA. This chain's CDR3 is CSLVGVYGYTF. In DNA form, the CDR3 reads TGCAGCCTCGTAGGGGTCTATGGCTACACCTTC.

The chain couples TRBV9 to TRBJ1-2; possible D gene TRBD1, 5 bases. Trimming took 5 bases from V and 0 from J, leaving 17 bases between them. Germline V lookup: CDR1 SGDLS, CDR2 YYNGEE. This CDR3 region has 16 residues. CDR3 sequence reads: CASSTNTMTANYGYTF. CDR3 DNA: TGTGCCAGCAGTACAAACACAATGACAGCTAACTATGGCTACACCTTC.